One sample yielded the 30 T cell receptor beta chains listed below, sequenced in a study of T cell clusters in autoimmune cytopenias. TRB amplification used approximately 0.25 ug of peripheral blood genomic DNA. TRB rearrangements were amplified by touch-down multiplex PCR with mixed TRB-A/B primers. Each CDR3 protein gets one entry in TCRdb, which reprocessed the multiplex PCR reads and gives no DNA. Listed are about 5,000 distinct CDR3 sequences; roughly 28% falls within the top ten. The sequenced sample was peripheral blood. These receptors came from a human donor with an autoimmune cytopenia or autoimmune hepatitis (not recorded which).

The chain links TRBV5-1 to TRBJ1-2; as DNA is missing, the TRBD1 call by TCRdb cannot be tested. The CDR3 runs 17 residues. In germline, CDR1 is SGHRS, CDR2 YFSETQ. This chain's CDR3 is CASSLEPAGQQGLSYTF.

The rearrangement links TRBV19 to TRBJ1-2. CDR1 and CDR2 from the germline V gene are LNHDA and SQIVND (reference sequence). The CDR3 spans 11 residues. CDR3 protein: CASRDSYGYTF.

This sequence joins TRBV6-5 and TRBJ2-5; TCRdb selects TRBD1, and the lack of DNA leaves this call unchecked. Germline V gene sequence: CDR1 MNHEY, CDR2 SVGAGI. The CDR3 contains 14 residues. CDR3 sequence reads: CASSYGTVQETQYF.

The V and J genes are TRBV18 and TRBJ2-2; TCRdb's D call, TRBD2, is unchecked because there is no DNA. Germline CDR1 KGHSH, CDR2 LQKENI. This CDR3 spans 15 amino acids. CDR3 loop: CASSPLLGSTGELFF.

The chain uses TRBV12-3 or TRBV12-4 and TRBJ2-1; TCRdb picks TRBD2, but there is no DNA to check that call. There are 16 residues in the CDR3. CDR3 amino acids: CASSPRLAGGPYEQFF.

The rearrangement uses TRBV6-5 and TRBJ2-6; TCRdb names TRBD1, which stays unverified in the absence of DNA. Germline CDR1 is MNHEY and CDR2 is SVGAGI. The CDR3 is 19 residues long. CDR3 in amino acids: CASRDYLGQKNSGANVLTF.

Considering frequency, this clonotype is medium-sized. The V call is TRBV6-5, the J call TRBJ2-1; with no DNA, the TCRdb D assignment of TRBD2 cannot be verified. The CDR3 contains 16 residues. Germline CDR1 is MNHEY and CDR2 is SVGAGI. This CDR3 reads CASRGSGLAVYNEQFF.

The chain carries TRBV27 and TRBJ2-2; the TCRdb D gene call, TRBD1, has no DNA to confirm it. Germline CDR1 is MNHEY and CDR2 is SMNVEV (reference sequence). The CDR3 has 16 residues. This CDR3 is CASSIPRTGTTGELFF.

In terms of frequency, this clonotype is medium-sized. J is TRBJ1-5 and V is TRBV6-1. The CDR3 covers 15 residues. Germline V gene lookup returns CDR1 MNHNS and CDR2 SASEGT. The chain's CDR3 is CASTSGTYSNQPQHF.

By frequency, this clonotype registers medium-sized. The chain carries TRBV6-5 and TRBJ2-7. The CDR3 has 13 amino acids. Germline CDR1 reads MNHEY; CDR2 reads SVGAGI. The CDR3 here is CASSYRSSYEQYF.

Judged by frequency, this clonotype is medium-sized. CDR3 protein: CASSINGQSNYGYTF. The V and J genes are TRBV11-2 and TRBJ1-2; TCRdb proposes TRBD1, but this gene call is untestable without DNA. Per the germline V gene, CDR1 is SGHAT and CDR2 is FQNNGV. The CDR3 runs to 15 residues.

CDR3 protein: CASSKQLVSYEQYF. The chain employs TRBV5-1 and TRBJ2-7; the D call of TRBD2 rests on TCRdb alone, since no DNA is present to check it. The V gene's germline CDR1 is SGHRS and CDR2 YFSETQ. CDR3 size: 14 residues.

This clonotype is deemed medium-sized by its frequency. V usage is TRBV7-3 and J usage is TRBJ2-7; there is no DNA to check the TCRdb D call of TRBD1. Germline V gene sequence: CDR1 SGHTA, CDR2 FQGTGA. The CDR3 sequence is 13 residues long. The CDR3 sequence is CASSLTGTGEQYF.

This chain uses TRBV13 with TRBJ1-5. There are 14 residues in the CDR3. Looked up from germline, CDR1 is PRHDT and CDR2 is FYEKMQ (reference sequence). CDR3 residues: CASSSRRMGEPQHF.

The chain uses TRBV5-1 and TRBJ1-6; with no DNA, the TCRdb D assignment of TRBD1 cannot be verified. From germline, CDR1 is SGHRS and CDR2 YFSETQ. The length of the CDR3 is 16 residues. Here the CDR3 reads CASSLKPGGDNSPLHF.

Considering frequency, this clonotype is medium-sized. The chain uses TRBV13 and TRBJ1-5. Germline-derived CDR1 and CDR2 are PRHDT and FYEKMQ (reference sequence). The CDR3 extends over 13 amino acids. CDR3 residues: CASSSRLNQPQHF.

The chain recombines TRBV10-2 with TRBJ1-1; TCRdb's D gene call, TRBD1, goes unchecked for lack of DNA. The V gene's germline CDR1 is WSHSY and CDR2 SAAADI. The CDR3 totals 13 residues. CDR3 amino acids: CASSAQGRTEAFF.

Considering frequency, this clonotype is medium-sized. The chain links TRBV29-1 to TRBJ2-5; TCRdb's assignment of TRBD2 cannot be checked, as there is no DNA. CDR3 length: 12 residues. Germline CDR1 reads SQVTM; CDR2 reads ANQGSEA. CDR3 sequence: CSGRGGWETQYF.

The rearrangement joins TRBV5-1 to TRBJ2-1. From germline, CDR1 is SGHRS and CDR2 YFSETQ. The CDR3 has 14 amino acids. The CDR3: CASSFGPGNDEQFF. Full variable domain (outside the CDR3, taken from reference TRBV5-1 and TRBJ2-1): KAGVTQTPRYLIKTRGQQVTLSCSPISGHRSVSWYQQTPGQGLQFLFEYFSETQRNKGNFPGRFSGRQFSNSRSEMNVSTLELGDSALYLCASSFGPGNDEQFFGPGTRLTVL.

The CDR3 region is CASSDPRGGGTDTQYF. The chain combines TRBV10-1 with TRBJ2-3; absent DNA, TCRdb's TRBD1 call cannot be checked. CDR3 length: 16 amino acids. The germline V gene has CDR1 WNHNN and CDR2 SYGVQD (reference sequence).

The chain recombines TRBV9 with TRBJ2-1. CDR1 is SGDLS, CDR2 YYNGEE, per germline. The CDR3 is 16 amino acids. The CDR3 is CASSVELFSSYNEQFF.

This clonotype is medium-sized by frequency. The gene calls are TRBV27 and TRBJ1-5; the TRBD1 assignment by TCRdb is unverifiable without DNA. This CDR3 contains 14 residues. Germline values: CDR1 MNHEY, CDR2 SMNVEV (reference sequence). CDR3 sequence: CASSSGTGNQPQHF.

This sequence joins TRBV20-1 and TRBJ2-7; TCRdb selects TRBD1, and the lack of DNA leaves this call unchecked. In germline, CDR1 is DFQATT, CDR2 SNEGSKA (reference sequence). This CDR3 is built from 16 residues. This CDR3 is CSARDLNRDRDYEQYF.

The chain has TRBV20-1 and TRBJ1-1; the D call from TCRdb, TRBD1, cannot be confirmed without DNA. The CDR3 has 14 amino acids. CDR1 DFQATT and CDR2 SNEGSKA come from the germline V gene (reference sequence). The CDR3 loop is CSGSLLRGSTEAFF.

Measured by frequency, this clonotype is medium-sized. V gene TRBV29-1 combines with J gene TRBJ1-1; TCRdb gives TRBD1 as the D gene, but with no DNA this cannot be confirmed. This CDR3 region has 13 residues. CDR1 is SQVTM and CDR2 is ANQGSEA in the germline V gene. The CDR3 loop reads CSGRQGGVGEAFF.

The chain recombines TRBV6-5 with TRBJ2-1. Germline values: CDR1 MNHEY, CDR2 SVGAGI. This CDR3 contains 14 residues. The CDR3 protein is CATSAGAPYNEQFF.

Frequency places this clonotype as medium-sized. The CDR3 region is CASSSIDGTANTGELFF. The V call is TRBV7-9, the J call TRBJ2-2; there is no DNA to check the TCRdb D call of TRBD1. This CDR3 spans 17 amino acids. Per the germline V gene, CDR1 is SEHNR and CDR2 is FQNEAQ (reference sequence).

The chain's CDR3 is CASSDTGYGYTF. V usage is TRBV6-4 and J usage is TRBJ1-2. Germline CDR1 reads MRHNA; CDR2 reads SNTAGT. This CDR3 is built from 12 residues.

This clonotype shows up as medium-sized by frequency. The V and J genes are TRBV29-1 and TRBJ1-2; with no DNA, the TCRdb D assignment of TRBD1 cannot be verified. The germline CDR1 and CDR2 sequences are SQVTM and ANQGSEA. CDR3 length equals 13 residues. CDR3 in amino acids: CSVERGLGYGYTF.

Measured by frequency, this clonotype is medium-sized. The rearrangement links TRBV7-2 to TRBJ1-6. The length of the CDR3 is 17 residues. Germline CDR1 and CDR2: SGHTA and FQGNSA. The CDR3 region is CASSPRYGAIRNSPLHF.